This T cell receptor beta chain is from a study of OX40 agonist ivuxolimab in advanced cancers. Germline CDR1 is ENHRY and CDR2 is SYGVKD. The CDR3 is 16 residues long. With 2 bases removed from V and 11 bases from J, the gap between germline ends came to 24 bases. The protocol was immunoSEQ multiplex PCR, while the TCRdb copy is restricted to in-frame clones and leaves out a portion. The data contain about 17,000 clones, about 88% of them singletons. The sequence was collected from an adult with an advanced solid tumor such as melanoma, head and neck, liver or kidney cancer. The V and J genes are TRBV10-3 and TRBJ2-5; possible D gene TRBD2, 5 bases. Sequenced material: CD4+ or CD8+ T cells sorted from blood, taken in a trial of the OX40 agonist ivuxolimab. In DNA, the CDR3 is TGTGCCATCAGTGAGCTAACTCGGCGGGCTGCTGGCAAGCAGTACTTC. It codes for CAISELTRRAAGKQYF.